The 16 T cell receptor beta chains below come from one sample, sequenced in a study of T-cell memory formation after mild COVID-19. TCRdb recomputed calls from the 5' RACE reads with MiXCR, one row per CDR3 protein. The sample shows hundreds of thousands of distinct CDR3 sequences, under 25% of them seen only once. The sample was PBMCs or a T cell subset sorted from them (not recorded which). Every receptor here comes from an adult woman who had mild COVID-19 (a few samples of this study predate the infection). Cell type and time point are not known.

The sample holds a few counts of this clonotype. This chain's CDR3 is CASSPTPNEQFF. CDR3 in DNA: TGCGCCAGCAGCCCAACCCCGAATGAGCAGTTCTTC. The J gene is TRBJ2-1, the V gene TRBV4-1; unclear D gene. Germline values: CDR1 MGHRA, CDR2 YSYEKL. The CDR3 is 12 residues long. V shed 4 bases and J shed 7 bases, with 8 bases lying between them.

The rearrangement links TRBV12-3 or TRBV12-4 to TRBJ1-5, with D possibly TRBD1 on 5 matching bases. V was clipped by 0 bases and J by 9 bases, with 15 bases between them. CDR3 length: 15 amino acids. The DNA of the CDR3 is TGTGCCAGCAGTTTAGCAGGGGCCCAGAGACGGCCCCAGCATTTT. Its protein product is CASSLAGAQRRPQHF.

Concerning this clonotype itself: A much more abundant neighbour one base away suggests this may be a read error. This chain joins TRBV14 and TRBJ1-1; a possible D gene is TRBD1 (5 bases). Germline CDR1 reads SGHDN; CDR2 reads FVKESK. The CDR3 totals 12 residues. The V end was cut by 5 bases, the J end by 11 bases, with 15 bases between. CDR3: CASSTLGRAAFF. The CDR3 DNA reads TGTGCCAGCAGCACATTGGGGCGGGCGGCTTTCTTT.

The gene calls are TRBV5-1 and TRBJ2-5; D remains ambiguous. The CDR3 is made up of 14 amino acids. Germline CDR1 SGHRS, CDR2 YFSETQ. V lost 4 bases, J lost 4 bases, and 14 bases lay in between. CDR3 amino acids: CASSPGSARETQYF. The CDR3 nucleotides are TGCGCCAGCAGCCCCGGGTCGGCCCGAGAGACCCAGTACTTC.

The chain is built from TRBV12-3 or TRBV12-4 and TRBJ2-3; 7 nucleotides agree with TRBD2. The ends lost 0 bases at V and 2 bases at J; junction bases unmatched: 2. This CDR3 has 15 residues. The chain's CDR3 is CASSLAGGFTDTQYF. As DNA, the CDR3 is TGTGCCAGCAGTTTAGCGGGGGGGTTCACAGATACGCAGTATTTT.

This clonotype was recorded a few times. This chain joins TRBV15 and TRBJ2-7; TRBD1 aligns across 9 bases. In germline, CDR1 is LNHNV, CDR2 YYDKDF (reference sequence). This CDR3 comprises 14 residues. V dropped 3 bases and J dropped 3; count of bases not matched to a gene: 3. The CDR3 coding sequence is TGTGCCACCAGCAGTCGACAGGGGGACTACGAGCAGTACTTC. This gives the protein CATSSRQGDYEQYF.

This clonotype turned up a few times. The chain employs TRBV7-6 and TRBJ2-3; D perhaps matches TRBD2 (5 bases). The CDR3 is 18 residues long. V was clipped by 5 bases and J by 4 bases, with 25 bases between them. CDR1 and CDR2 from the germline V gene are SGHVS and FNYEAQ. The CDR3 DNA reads TGTGCCAGCAGCGCAACGACGGGGTTGCGTGGGTATGCAGATACGCAGTATTTT. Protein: CASSATTGLRGYADTQYF.

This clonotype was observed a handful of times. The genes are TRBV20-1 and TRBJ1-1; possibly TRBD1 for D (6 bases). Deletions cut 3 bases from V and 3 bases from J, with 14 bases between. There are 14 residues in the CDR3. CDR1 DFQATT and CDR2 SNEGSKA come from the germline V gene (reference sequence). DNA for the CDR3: TGCAGTGCTAGGGAACCCGGGGGCCACACTGAAGCTTTCTTT. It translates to CSAREPGGHTEAFF.

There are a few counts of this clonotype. The CDR3 DNA reads TGTGCCAGCAGCCCCCAGGGAGGGGGTATCGGGGAGCTGTTTTTT. It specifies CASSPQGGGIGELFF. J is TRBJ2-2 and V is TRBV9; D may be TRBD2 (7 bases). The germline V gene has CDR1 SGDLS and CDR2 YYNGEE. V lost 4 bases to trimming and J lost 7 bases, with 17 bases between them. CDR3 length equals 15 residues.

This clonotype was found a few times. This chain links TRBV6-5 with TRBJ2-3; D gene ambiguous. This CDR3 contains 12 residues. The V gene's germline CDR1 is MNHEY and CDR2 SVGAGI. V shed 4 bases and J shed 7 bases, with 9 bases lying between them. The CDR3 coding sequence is TGTGCCAGCAGTTCAAGCCTGCATACGCAGTATTTT. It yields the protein CASSSSLHTQYF.

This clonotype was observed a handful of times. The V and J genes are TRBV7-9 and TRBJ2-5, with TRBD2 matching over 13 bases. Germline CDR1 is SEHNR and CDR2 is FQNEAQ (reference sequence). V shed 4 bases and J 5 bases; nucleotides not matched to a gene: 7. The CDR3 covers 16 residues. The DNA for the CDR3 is TGTGCCAGCAGCTCCGGACTAGCGGGAGTAGGCGAGACCCAGTACTTC. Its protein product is CASSSGLAGVGETQYF.

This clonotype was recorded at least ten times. CDR3 coding DNA: TGTGCCAGCAGCTTAAAGACAGGGGGCACCGGGGAGCTGTTTTTT. Protein product: CASSLKTGGTGELFF. The rearrangement links TRBV11-2 to TRBJ2-2; 9 bases map to TRBD1. The V gene's germline CDR1 is SGHAT and CDR2 FQNNGV. The CDR3 covers 15 residues. The V and J ends lost 2 bases and 4 bases, in that order; junction bases with no gene match: 2. The variable domain in full, completed from reference TRBV11-2 and TRBJ2-2, reads EAGVAQSPRYKIIEKRQSVAFWCNPISGHATLYWYQQILGQGPKLLIQFQNNGVVDDSQLPKDRFSAERLKGVDSTLKIQPAKLEDSAVYLCASSLKTGGTGELFFGEGSRLTVL.

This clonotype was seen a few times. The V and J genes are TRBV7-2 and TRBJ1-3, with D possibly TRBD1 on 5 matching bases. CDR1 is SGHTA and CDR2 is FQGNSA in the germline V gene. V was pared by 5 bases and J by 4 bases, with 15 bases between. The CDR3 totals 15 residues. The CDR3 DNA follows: TGTGCCAGCAGCCCGGGATCTGGGGCCGGAAACACCATATATTTT. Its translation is CASSPGSGAGNTIYF.

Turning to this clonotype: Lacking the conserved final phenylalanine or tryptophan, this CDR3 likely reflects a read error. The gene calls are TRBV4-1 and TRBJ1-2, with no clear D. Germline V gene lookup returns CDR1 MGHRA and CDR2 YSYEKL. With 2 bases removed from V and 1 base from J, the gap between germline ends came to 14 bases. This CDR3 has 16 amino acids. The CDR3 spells CASSQRAVSNNYGYTL. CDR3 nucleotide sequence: TGCGCCAGCAGCCAAAGAGCGGTCAGCAATAACTATGGCTACACCTTA.

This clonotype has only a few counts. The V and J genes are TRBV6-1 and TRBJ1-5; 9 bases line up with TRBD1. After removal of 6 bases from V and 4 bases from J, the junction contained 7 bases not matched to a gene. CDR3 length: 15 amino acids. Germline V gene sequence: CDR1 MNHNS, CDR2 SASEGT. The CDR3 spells CASSRGQGPNQPQHF. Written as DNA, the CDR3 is TGTGCCAGCAGCCGCGGACAGGGGCCTAATCAGCCCCAGCATTTT.

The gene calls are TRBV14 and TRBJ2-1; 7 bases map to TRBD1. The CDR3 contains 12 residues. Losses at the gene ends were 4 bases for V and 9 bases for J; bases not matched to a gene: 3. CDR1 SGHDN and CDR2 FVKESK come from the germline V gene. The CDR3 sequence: CASSRQGVEQFF. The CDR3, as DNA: TGTGCCAGCAGCCGCCAGGGGGTTGAGCAGTTCTTC.